These T cell receptor beta chains were read from a single sample in a study of blood T cell repertoires in COVID-19. Sequenced by immunoSEQ multiplex PCR; TCRdb stores in-frame clones only, minus some. The data contain approximately 84,000 clones, about 73% of them seen just once; the ten biggest clones take up approximately 5.8%. The sequencing sample was made of peripheral blood. The receptors were gathered from a man aged 45-60 years with active or convalescent COVID-19. Both conserved end residues are part of each CDR3. A D gene is named only where the DNA matches it firmly. Clone sizes are given selectively: once, few, many, or a class where the clone is expanded.

few,.,TRBV6-6,TRBJ1-3,TGTGCCAGTCATGACGGGTCCACCATATATTTT,CASHDGSTIYF
.,TRBD2,TRBV7-9,TRBJ2-7,TGTGCCAGCAGTCCCTCAGCGGGGGCAGGAAGCTACGAGCAGTACTTC,CASSPSAGAGSYEQYF
.,.,TRBV9,TRBJ1-2,TGTGCCAGCAGCACGAGCGGGGGCTACACCTTC,CASSTSGGYTF
.,.,TRBV11-1,TRBJ2-7,TGTGCCAGCAGCCCCAGCTCCTACGAGCAGTACTTC,CASSPSSYEQYF
.,TRBD2,TRBV9,TRBJ2-3,TGTGCCAGCAGCCTTAGCGGGGGGGCAGCAGATACGCAGTATTTT,CASSLSGGAADTQYF
.,.,TRBV9,TRBJ2-4,TGTGCCAGCAGCGCCCCAAATGCGGAAAACATTCAGTACTTC,CASSAPNAENIQYF
once,.,TRBV3-1/TRBV3-2,TRBJ2-2,TGTGCCAGCAGCCAAGATCTTAGCATGAACACCGGGGAGCTGTTTTTT,CASSQDLSMNTGELFF
.,.,TRBV5-5,TRBJ1-3,TGTGCCAGCAGCCCCGATACCAGCTCTGGAAACACCATATATTTT,CASSPDTSSGNTIYF
.,TRBD2,TRBV11-3,TRBJ2-3,TGTGCCAGCAGCTTACGCGGGGGGCCAGATACGCAGTATTTT,CASSLRGGPDTQYF
.,.,TRBV19,TRBJ1-6,TGCGCCAGTAGTACCGGACAGTCGATTAGGGCTAATTCACCCCTCCACTTT,CASSTGQSIRANSPLHF
.,TRBD2,TRBV4-2,TRBJ2-3,TGTGCCAGCAGCCAAAAAACTAGCGGGGGGGGCACAGATACGCAGTATTTT,CASSQKTSGGGTDTQYF
.,.,TRBV5-1,TRBJ2-1,TGCGCCAGCAGCCAACTCCCTCGCGATGAGCAGTTCTTC,CASSQLPRDEQFF
.,.,TRBV30,TRBJ2-1,TGTGCCTGGAGTCCTGGTGGGCTGACGAGGCAGTTCTTC,CAWSPGGLTRQFF
.,.,TRBV29-1,TRBJ1-2,TGCAGCATAGCAGGCGGGGGCACCGACTATGGCTACACCTTC,CSIAGGGTDYGYTF
.,.,TRBV7-3,TRBJ2-2,TGTGCCAGCAGCCCAAGAAACCTAACCGGGGAGCTGTTTTTT,CASSPRNLTGELFF
.,TRBD1,TRBV28,TRBJ1-5,TGTGCCAGCGGGGAGAATCAGGGGGCGCAGAGCAATCAGCCCCAGCATTTT,CASGENQGAQSNQPQHF
.,TRBD1,TRBV11-2,TRBJ2-3,TGTGCCAGCAGCTTCAGGGGGAGCACAGATACGCAGTATTTT,CASSFRGSTDTQYF
.,.,TRBV6-6,TRBJ1-6,TGTGCCAGCAGTTACTCCCTGAATTCACCCCTCCACTTT,CASSYSLNSPLHF
few,.,TRBV7-3,TRBJ2-3,TGTGCCAGCAGCAGGCAGGGATTGAACACAGATACGCAGTATTTT,CASSRQGLNTDTQYF
.,TRBD2,TRBV7-9,TRBJ2-3,TGTGCCAGCAGCTCTAGGGAGGGCGCAGATACGCAGTATTTT,CASSSREGADTQYF
.,.,TRBV6-1,TRBJ2-2,TGTGCCAGCAGTGCTACAGATATAGCGAACACCGGGGAGCTGTTTTTT,CASSATDIANTGELFF
.,TRBD1,TRBV4-1,TRBJ1-2,TGCGCCAGCAGCCATACCAATCTGGGACAGGGGTACTATGGCTACACCTTC,CASSHTNLGQGYYGYTF